The TCR beta chain under discussion was sequenced for a study of T cells in Graves' hyperthyroidism and ophthalmopathy. The table lists this clonotype with many counts. Its specificity is unknown. General study points: Appearing also in blood were most of the thyroid clonotypes expanded above 0.001.

The CDR3 runs to 15 residues. Trimming removed 5 bases from V and 4 bases from J; junction bases left unmatched: 3. The V gene's germline CDR1 is SGHTA and CDR2 FQGNSA. Amplified TCR beta CDR3 regions derived from RNA transcripts. HTBI primers drove first-round RT-PCR of the TCR CDR3. TCRdb called the multiplex PCR reads again in MiXCR, with one record for every CDR3 protein. The sample has fewer than 550,000 distinct CDR3 sequences; 15% to 18% are singletons. Pregnant or lactating patients were excluded, as were those with uncontrolled infection or other autoimmune disease. Diagnoses rested on clinical symptoms, serum thyroxine and TRAb, thyroid ultrasound and orbital computed tomography.

The chain employs TRBV7-2 and TRBJ1-6; 9 nucleotides agree with TRBD1. The sequencing sample was made of blood. This clonotype was sampled from a woman aged 18-29 years with Graves' hyperthyroidism. The CDR3 here is CASSAGQGYNSPLHF. In nucleotides, the CDR3 is TGTGCCAGCAGCGCGGGACAGGGTTATAATTCACCCCTCCACTTT.